A single T cell receptor beta chain is shown here with its context. This sample is part of a study of blood T cell repertoires in COVID-19. For the study at large: PBMCs, B-cell-depleted T cells, or T cells were the source of the cDNA or gDNA that made up the material.

Original processing methods: Nucleated cell counts were estimated from reference gene primer amplification. The table came from immunoSEQ multiplex PCR; TCRdb's copy has only in-frame clones and leaves some out. V and J calls and clone size follow that table, whereas D and trimming were derived from the DNA. Of about 220,000 clones listed, over 75% are singletons. The TCR was taken from a human donor in a cohort sampled during active COVID-19. Sequencing was performed on peripheral blood.

Written as DNA, the CDR3 is TGCGCCAGCAGCAGGCAGGTAGGCTACGAGCAGTACTTC. Amino acids: CASSRQVGYEQYF. This chain links TRBV4-1 with TRBJ2-7, with D hard to call. Germline CDR1 and CDR2: MGHRA and YSYEKL. V lost 5 bases and J lost 3, with 11 bases in between. The CDR3 has 13 residues.